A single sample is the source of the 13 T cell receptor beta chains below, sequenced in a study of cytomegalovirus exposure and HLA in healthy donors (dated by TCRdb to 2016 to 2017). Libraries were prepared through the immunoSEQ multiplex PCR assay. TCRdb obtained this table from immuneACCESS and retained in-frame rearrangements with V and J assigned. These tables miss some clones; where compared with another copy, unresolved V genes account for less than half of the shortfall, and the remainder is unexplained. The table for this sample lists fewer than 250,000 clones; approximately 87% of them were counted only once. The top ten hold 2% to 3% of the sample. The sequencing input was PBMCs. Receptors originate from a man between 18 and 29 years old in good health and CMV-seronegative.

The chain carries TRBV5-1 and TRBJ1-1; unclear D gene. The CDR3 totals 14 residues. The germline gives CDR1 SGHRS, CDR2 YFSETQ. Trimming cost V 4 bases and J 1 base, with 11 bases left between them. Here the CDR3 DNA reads TGCGCCAGCAGCCTCGGGAACGGGAACACTGAAGCTTTCTTT. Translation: CASSLGNGNTEAFF.

The CDR3 DNA reads TGTGCCAGCAGCGTAGACCCTAGCGGGGGGACCTACGAGCAGTACTTC. As protein: CASSVDPSGGTYEQYF. This chain links TRBV9 with TRBJ2-7, with TRBD2 identical over 11 bases. Germline V gene lookup returns CDR1 SGDLS and CDR2 YYNGEE. Trimming at V came to 0 bases and at J to 2 bases, leaving 4 bases not matched to a gene. The CDR3 has 16 amino acids.

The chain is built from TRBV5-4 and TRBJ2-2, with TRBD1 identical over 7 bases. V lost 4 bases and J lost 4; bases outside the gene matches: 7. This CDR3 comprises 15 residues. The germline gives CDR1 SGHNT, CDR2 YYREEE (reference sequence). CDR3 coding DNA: TGTGCCAGCAGCCCGCCGGACAGGAGCACCGGGGAGCTGTTTTTT. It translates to CASSPPDRSTGELFF.

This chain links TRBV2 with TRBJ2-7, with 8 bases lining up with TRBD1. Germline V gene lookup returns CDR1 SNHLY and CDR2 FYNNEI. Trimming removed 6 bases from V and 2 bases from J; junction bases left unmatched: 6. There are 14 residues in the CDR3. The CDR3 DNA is TGTGCCAGCAGCGAAAGGACAGGGCCCTACGAGCAGTACTTC. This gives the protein CASSERTGPYEQYF.

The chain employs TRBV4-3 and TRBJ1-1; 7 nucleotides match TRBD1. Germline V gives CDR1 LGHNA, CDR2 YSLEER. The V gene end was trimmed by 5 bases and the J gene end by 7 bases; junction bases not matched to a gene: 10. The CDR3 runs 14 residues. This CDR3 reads CASSVRTGEGEAFF. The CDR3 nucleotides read TGCGCCAGCAGCGTCCGAACAGGGGAAGGTGAAGCTTTCTTT.

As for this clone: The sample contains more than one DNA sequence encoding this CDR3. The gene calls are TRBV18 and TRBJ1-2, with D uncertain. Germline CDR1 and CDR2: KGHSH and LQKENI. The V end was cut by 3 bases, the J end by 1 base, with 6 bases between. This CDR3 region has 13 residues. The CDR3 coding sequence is TGTGCCAGCTCACCGACTGGTAACTATGGCTACACCTTC. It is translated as CASSPTGNYGYTF. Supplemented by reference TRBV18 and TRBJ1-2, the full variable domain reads NAGVMQNPRHLVRRRGQEARLRCSPMKGHSHVYWYRQLPEEGLKFMVYLQKENIIDESGMPKERFSAEFPKEGPSILRIQQVVRGDSAAYFCASSPTGNYGYTFGSGTRLTVV.

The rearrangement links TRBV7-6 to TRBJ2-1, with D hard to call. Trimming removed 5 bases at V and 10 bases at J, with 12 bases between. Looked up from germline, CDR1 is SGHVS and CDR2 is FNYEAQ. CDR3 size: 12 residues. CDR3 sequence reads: CASSAVLPEQFF. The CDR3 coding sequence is TGTGCCAGCAGCGCCGTCCTACCCGAGCAGTTCTTC.

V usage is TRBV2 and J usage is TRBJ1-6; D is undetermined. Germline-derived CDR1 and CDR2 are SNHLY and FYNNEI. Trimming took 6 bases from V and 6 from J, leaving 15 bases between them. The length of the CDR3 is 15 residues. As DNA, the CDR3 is TGTGCCAGCAGCGGAACGGGGAGTGGTAATTCACCCCTCCACTTT. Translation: CASSGTGSGNSPLHF.

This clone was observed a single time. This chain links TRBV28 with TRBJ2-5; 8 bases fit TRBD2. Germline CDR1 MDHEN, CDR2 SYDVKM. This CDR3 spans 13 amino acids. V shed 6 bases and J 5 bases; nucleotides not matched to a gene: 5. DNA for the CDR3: TGTGCCAGCAGCACGAGCGGGAGTGAGACCCAGTACTTC. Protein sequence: CASSTSGSETQYF.

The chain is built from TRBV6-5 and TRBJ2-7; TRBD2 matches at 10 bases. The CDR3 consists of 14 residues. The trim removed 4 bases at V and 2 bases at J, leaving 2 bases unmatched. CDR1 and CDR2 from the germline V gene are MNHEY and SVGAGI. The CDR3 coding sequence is TGTGCCAGCAGTTGGACTAGCGGAGCCTACGAGCAGTACTTC. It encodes CASSWTSGAYEQYF.

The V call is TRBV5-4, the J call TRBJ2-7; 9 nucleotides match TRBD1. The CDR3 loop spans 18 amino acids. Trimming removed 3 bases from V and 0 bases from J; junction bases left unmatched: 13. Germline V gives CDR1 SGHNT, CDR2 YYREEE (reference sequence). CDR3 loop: CASSSKTHSGQGSYEQYF. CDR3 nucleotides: TGTGCCAGCAGCTCGAAAACTCATTCGGGACAGGGCTCCTACGAGCAGTACTTC.

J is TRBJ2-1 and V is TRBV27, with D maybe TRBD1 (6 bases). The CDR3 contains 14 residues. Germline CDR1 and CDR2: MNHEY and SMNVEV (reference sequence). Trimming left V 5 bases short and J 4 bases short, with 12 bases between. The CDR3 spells CASSDRSVYNEQFF. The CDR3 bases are TGTGCCAGCAGTGACAGGAGTGTATACAATGAGCAGTTCTTC.

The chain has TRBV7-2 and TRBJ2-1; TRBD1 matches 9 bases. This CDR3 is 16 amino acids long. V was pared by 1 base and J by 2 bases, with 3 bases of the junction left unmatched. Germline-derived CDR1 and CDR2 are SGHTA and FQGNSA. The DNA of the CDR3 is TGTGCCAGCAGCTTAGACGGGACAGGGACCTACAATGAGCAGTTCTTC. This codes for CASSLDGTGTYNEQFF. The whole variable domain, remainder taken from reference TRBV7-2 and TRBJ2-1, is GAGVSQSPSNKVTEKGKDVELRCDPISGHTALYWYRQSLGQGLEFLIYFQGNSAPDKSGLPSDRFSAERTGGSVSTLTIQRTQQEDSAVYLCASSLDGTGTYNEQFFGPGTRLTVL.